Each of the 27 T cell receptor beta chains below was sequenced from the same sample in a study of cytomegalovirus exposure and HLA in healthy donors. The PCR made use of 60 Vbeta and 13 Jbeta primers. Clones were sequenced by immunoSEQ multiplex PCR, and TCRdb holds only the in-frame ones, with some missing. The sample consists of some 210,000 clones, 70% to 80% of them appearing once. The sample taken for sequencing was PBMCs. These receptors all stem from a male donor in good health and CMV-seronegative.

The V gene is TRBV18, the J gene TRBJ2-5; D possibly corresponds to TRBD2 (5 bases). The end of the DNA fits TRBJ2-7 better, so the J call may be wrong. This CDR3 region has 13 residues. Germline CDR1 and CDR2: KGHSH and LQKENI. CDR3 DNA sequence: TGTGCCAGCTCAATCCGGGGAAGCTACGAGCAGTACTTC. Translation: CASSIRGSYEQYF.

This rearrangement joins TRBV27 to TRBJ2-2; D might be TRBD1 (6 bases). Trimming took off 5 bases at V and 2 bases at J, with 18 bases between the two ends. This CDR3 region has 17 residues. Germline lookup yields CDR1 MNHEY and CDR2 SMNVEV (reference sequence). The chain's CDR3 is CASSTWIRDTNTGELFF. As DNA, the CDR3 is TGTGCCAGCAGTACTTGGATCCGGGACACCAACACCGGGGAGCTGTTTTTT.

The chain links TRBV9 to TRBJ2-7; TRBD2 agrees at 10 bases. Looked up from germline, CDR1 is SGDLS and CDR2 is YYNGEE. Trimming took 4 bases from V and 0 from J; bases not matched to a gene: 10. This CDR3 is built from 17 residues. The CDR3 here is CASSRGLADLPSYEQYF. The DNA of the CDR3 is TGTGCCAGCAGCCGCGGACTAGCGGATTTACCCTCCTACGAGCAGTACTTC.

V gene TRBV28 combines with J gene TRBJ2-4; D possibly corresponds to TRBD1 (5 bases). The CDR3 covers 12 residues. Germline V gives CDR1 MDHEN, CDR2 SYDVKM. V dropped 2 bases and J dropped 6 bases, with 5 bases sitting between them. CDR3 sequence: CASSLQGNIQYF. The CDR3 DNA is TGTGCCAGCAGTTTACAGGGAAACATTCAGTACTTC.

This chain links TRBV27 with TRBJ2-7; 8 nucleotides agree with TRBD1. The length of the CDR3 is 14 residues. Germline CDR1 MNHEY, CDR2 SMNVEV (reference sequence). The V gene end was trimmed by 5 bases and the J gene end by 2 bases; junction bases not matched to a gene: 5. CDR3 residues: CASSRTGKTYEQYF. The CDR3 DNA sequence: TGTGCCAGCAGTCGGACAGGGAAAACCTACGAGCAGTACTTC.

This clone was recorded once. This chain joins TRBV28 and TRBJ1-6; D might be TRBD1 (5 bases). V was cut by 2 bases and J by 7 bases, with 15 bases left in between. The germline gives CDR1 MDHEN, CDR2 SYDVKM. This CDR3 is built from 16 residues. The CDR3 bases are TGTGCCAGCAGTTTAACACAGGCAGGTGGCAATTCACCCCTCCACTTT. It codes for CASSLTQAGGNSPLHF.

V and J are TRBV28 and TRBJ2-7, with D maybe TRBD1 (5 bases). The CDR3 is 14 residues long. Germline V gene data show CDR1 as MDHEN and CDR2 as SYDVKM. Trimming removed 0 bases at V and 2 bases at J, with 8 bases between. As DNA, the CDR3 is TGTGCCAGCAGTTTATGGGGGCCACCCTACGAGCAGTACTTC. Protein sequence: CASSLWGPPYEQYF.

The J gene is TRBJ2-1, the V gene TRBV2, with 11 bases lining up with TRBD2. J was trimmed by 9 bases and V by 1 base; bases with no gene match: 5. The CDR3 runs 15 residues. Germline CDR1 and CDR2: SNHLY and FYNNEI. This CDR3 is CASSEEGLAGAEQFF. The CDR3 nucleotides are TGTGCCAGCAGTGAAGAAGGACTAGCGGGCGCTGAGCAGTTCTTC.

V usage is TRBV19 and J usage is TRBJ1-5; D is uncertain. Trimming cost V 3 bases and J 5 bases, with 17 bases left between them. Per germline, CDR1 LNHDA and CDR2 SQIVND (reference sequence). This CDR3 has 16 residues. CDR3 loop: CASSIYVQGRDQPQHF. As DNA, the CDR3 is TGTGCCAGTAGTATCTACGTTCAAGGGAGGGATCAGCCCCAGCATTTT.

This chain joins TRBV6-1 and TRBJ2-1; TRBD1 aligns across 10 bases. Trimming cost V 6 bases and J 7 bases; bases outside gene matches: 9. CDR1 and CDR2 (germline): MNHNS, SASEGT. This CDR3 region has 15 residues. This chain's CDR3 is CASSPPGQGSNEQFF. The CDR3 coding sequence is TGTGCCAGCAGCCCCCCGGGACAGGGGTCGAATGAGCAGTTCTTC.

This clone was seen a single time. The CDR3 loop reads CASSKVGERDRGNYGYTF. The CDR3 nucleotides are TGTGCCAGCAGCAAAGTCGGAGAACGGGACAGGGGTAACTATGGCTACACCTTC. The chain carries TRBV21-1 and TRBJ1-2; the table gives TRBD1 as D, unverified against the DNA. TRBV21-1 is an annotated pseudogene. There are 18 residues in the CDR3.

Only one count was recorded for this clone. V usage is TRBV6-6 and J usage is TRBJ1-5; tentatively, D is TRBD1 (5 bases). There are 13 residues in the CDR3. Germline CDR1 reads MNHNY; CDR2 reads SVGAGI (reference sequence). V was pared by 8 bases and J by 7 bases, with 15 bases between. The CDR3 loop is CASWIREGQPQHF. In nucleotides, the CDR3 is TGTGCCAGCTGGATCCGGGAGGGGCAGCCCCAGCATTTT.

The CDR3: CASSQAPSGSSYEQYF. In DNA form, the CDR3 reads TGCGCCAGCAGCCAAGCGCCTAGCGGGAGCTCCTACGAGCAGTACTTC. The gene calls are TRBV4-1 and TRBJ2-7; 10 nucleotides line up with TRBD2. The V segment lost 1 base and the J segment 0 bases; nucleotides outside the gene matches: 3. The CDR3 length is 16 residues. The germline V gene has CDR1 MGHRA and CDR2 YSYEKL.

The V gene is TRBV2, the J gene TRBJ2-7, with TRBD2 matching over 7 bases. Trimming removed 8 bases from V and 6 bases from J; junction bases left unmatched: 13. The germline gives CDR1 SNHLY, CDR2 FYNNEI. The CDR3 is made up of 14 amino acids. This chain's CDR3 is CASSEGLRISEQYF. The CDR3 nucleotides are TGTGCCAGCTCTGAGGGACTACGAATTAGCGAGCAGTACTTC.

CDR3 nucleotide sequence: TGTGCCAGCAGTGAACATGGAGTTCCGCCGAACACTGAAGCTTTCTTT. This translates into CASSEHGVPPNTEAFF. V is TRBV28 and J is TRBJ1-1; D is unclear. CDR1 is MDHEN and CDR2 is SYDVKM in the germline V gene. Trimming stripped 5 bases from V and 1 base from J, with 17 bases between. The CDR3 extends over 16 amino acids.

The chain combines TRBV30 with TRBJ1-1; tentatively, D is TRBD1 (6 bases). Looked up from germline, CDR1 is GTSNPN and CDR2 is SVGIG (reference sequence). This CDR3 contains 12 residues. V dropped 4 bases and J dropped 6 bases, with 12 bases sitting between them. Here the CDR3 DNA reads TGTGCCTGGATGCAGGGGTGGGCTGAAGCTTTCTTT. This sequence encodes CAWMQGWAEAFF.

V gene TRBV15 combines with J gene TRBJ1-3, with D possibly matching TRBD1 (6 bases). The germline V and J ends were trimmed by 5 bases and 4 bases, with 21 bases remaining between them. CDR1 LNHNV and CDR2 YYDKDF come from the germline V gene (reference sequence). This CDR3 comprises 17 residues. Written as DNA, the CDR3 is TGTGCCACCAGCGTAAACCGGGACACCGGTTTAGGAAACACCATATATTTT. It translates to CATSVNRDTGLGNTIYF.

The chain couples TRBV15 to TRBJ2-4; possibly TRBD2 for D (6 bases). Germline V gives CDR1 LNHNV, CDR2 YYDKDF (reference sequence). The CDR3 spans 15 residues. The V end lost 5 bases, the J end lost 7 bases, and 18 bases lay between the germline ends. The CDR3 DNA sequence: TGTGCCACCAGCGCACTGCGGGGATCAGGTAACATTCAGTACTTC. Protein: CATSALRGSGNIQYF.

The chain recombines TRBV5-1 with TRBJ2-3, with 8 bases lining up with TRBD2. Germline lookup yields CDR1 SGHRS and CDR2 YFSETQ. J was trimmed by 0 bases and V by 4 bases; bases with no gene match: 7. CDR3 length equals 16 residues. In DNA, the CDR3 is TGCGCCAGCAGCCGCCGGGGGGGATCTAGCACAGATACGCAGTATTTT. This encodes CASSRRGGSSTDTQYF.

This CDR3 reads CASSPEPTVRVLEKLFF. The DNA of the CDR3 is TGTGCCAGCAGCCCGGAACCGACAGTGCGAGTCTTGGAAAAACTGTTTTTT. This chain uses TRBV7-8 with TRBJ1-4; perhaps TRBD1 as D (5 bases). Between the trimmed V and J ends, which lost 5 bases and 8 bases, there was a span of 24 bases. Germline CDR1 is SGHVS and CDR2 is FQNEAQ. CDR3 length: 17 residues.

The rearrangement links TRBV20-1 to TRBJ2-2, with TRBD2 as a possible D gene (5 bases). The V gene's germline CDR1 is DFQATT and CDR2 SNEGSKA (reference sequence). The CDR3 totals 11 residues. The V end was cut by 6 bases, the J end by 7 bases, with 9 bases between. CDR3 bases: TGCAGTGCGCGAGGGAGCGGGGAGCTGTTTTTT. Protein sequence: CSARGSGELFF.

The rearrangement links TRBV15 to TRBJ2-2; possible D gene TRBD2, 6 bases. V was cut by 3 bases and J by 4 bases, with 12 bases left in between. The germline gives CDR1 LNHNV, CDR2 YYDKDF (reference sequence). The CDR3 has 15 amino acids. DNA of the CDR3: TGTGCCACCAGCAGCTCCGGGACTCGCACCGGGGAGCTGTTTTTT. This encodes CATSSSGTRTGELFF. Filled out from reference TRBV15 and TRBJ2-2, the complete variable domain reads DAMVIQNPRYQVTQFGKPVTLSCSQTLNHNVMYWYQQKSSQAPKLLFHYYDKDFNNEADTPDNFQSRRPNTSFCFLDIRSPGLGDTAMYLCATSSSGTRTGELFFGEGSRLTVL.

In its sample, this clone was seen a few times. The rearrangement uses TRBV2 and TRBJ2-7, with D perhaps TRBD2 (6 bases). The ends were cut back, 0 bases at V and 2 bases at J, with 8 bases in the middle. This CDR3 spans 14 amino acids. Germline CDR1 and CDR2: SNHLY and FYNNEI. The CDR3 sequence: CASSEAGGPYEQYF. In nucleotides, the CDR3 is TGTGCCAGCAGTGAAGCGGGAGGTCCCTACGAGCAGTACTTC.

This rearrangement joins TRBV5-5 to TRBJ1-5; tentatively, D is TRBD1 (5 bases). CDR1 is SGHKS, CDR2 YYEKEE, per germline (reference sequence). V lost 0 bases and J lost 7, with 11 bases in between. This CDR3 contains 14 residues. The CDR3 region is CASSLGQGRQPQHF. The CDR3 DNA is TGTGCCAGCAGCTTGGGTCAGGGAAGACAGCCCCAGCATTTT.

This chain joins TRBV27 and TRBJ2-5, with 7 bases that match TRBD1. CDR3 length equals 14 residues. The V gene's germline CDR1 is MNHEY and CDR2 SMNVEV (reference sequence). J lost 4 bases, V lost 5 bases, and 7 bases had no gene match. The DNA for the CDR3 is TGTGCCAGCAGTAGAAGACAGGGTCTAGAGACCCAGTACTTC. Translation: CASSRRQGLETQYF.

The chain uses TRBV7-9 and TRBJ2-1; TRBD2 might be the D (5 bases). V lost 1 base to trimming and J lost 7 bases, with 8 bases between them. The CDR3 spans 13 residues. CDR1 and CDR2 from the germline V gene are SEHNR and FQNEAQ (reference sequence). CDR3 in amino acids: CASSLGGENEQFF. In DNA, the CDR3 is TGTGCCAGCAGCTTAGGGGGAGAGAATGAGCAGTTCTTC. Based on the CDR3 plus reference TRBV7-9 and TRBJ2-1, the full variable domain is DTGVSQNPRHKITKRGQNVTFRCDPISEHNRLYWYRQTLGQGPEFLTYFQNEAQLEKSRLLSDRFSAERPKGSFSTLEIQRTEQGDSAMYLCASSLGGENEQFFGPGTRLTVL.

The CDR3 DNA is TGTGCCAGCATGGGGGGACCTCCCTACGAGCAGTACTTC. The encoded protein is CASMGGPPYEQYF. The chain is built from TRBV6-5 and TRBJ2-7; D is perhaps TRBD2 (6 bases). V was clipped by 7 bases and J by 2 bases, with 12 bases between them. The CDR3 spans 13 residues. The germline gives CDR1 MNHEY, CDR2 SVGAGI.